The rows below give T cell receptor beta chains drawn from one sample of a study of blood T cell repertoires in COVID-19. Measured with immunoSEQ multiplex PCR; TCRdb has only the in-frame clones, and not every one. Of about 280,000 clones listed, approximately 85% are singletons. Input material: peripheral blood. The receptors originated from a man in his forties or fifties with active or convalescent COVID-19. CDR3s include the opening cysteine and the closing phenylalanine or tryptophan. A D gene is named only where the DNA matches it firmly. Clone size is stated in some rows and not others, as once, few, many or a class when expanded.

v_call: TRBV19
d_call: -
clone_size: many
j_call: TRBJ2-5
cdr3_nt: TGTGCCAGTAGTCAGGACACCCTGTATCTAGAGACCCAGTACTTC
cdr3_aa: CASSQDTLYLETQYF

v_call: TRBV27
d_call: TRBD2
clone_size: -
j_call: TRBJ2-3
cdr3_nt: TGTGCCAGCAGCCCGATCTGGGGACTAGCGGGAGGGATGGGCCCAGATACGCAGTATTTT
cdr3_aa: CASSPIWGLAGGMGPDTQYF

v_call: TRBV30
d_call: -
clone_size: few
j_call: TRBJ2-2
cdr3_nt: TGTGCCTGGAGTGCCCCACGGGAGTCCGGGGAGCTGTTTTTT
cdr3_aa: CAWSAPRESGELFF

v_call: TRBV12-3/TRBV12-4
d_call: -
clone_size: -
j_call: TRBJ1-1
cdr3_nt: TGTGCCAGCAGTCTAAGGGGTACTGAAGCTTTCTTT
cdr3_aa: CASSLRGTEAFF

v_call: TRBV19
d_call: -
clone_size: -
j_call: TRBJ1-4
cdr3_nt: TGTGCCAGTAGTGGAGGGGGACTATGGAAACTGTTTTTT
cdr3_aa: CASSGGGLWKLFF

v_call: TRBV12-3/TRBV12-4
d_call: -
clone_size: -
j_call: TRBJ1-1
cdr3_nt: TGTGCCAGCAAGAGACTACGAGAAGCTTTCTTT
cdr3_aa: CASKRLREAFF

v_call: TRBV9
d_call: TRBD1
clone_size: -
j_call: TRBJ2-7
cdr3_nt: TGTGCCAGCAGCTCAGTAGCAATCGGGACAGGGGAAGGGAAGCAGTACTTC
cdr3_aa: CASSSVAIGTGEGKQYF

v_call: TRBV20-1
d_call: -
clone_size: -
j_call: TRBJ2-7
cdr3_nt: TGCAGTGCCCCACAGGTCGGCGAGCAGTACTTC
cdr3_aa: CSAPQVGEQYF

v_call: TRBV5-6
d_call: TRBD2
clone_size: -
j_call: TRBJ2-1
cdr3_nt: TGTGCCAGCAGCTTTAAACTTGGAGCGGGAGGGGACAATGAGCAGTTCTTC
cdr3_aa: CASSFKLGAGGDNEQFF

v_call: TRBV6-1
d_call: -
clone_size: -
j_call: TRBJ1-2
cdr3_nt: TGTGCCAGCAGTGAATTGCAGGCGTCTAACTATGGCTACACCTTC
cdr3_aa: CASSELQASNYGYTF

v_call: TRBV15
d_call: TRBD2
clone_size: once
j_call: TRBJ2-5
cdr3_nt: TGTGCCACCAGCAGACCGGGGGGGTCCGAGACCCAGTACTTC
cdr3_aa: CATSRPGGSETQYF

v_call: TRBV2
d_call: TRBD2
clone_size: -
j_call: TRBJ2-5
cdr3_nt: TGTGCCAGCAGGCCCATGTTAGCGGGAGGGTTAGAGACCCAGTACTTC
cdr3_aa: CASRPMLAGGLETQYF

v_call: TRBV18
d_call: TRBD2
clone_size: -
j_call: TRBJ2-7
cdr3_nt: TGTGCCAGCTCACCGGGACTAGCGGGGAACGAGCAGTACTTC
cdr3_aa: CASSPGLAGNEQYF

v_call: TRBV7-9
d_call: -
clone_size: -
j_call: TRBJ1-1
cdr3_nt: TGTGCCAGCTTGGGGGCGGCTGAAGCTTTCTTT
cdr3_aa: CASLGAAEAFF

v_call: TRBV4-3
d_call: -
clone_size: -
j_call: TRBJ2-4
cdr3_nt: TGCGCCAGCAGCCAACTCTTGACTACAGCCAAAAACATTCAGTACTTC
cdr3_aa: CASSQLLTTAKNIQYF

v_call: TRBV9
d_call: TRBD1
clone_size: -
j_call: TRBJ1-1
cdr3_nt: TGTGCCAGCAGCTACCGGACAGGGACTGAAGCTTTCTTT
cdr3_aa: CASSYRTGTEAFF

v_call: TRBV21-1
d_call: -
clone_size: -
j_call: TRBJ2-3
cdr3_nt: TGTGCCAGCAGCCGTGGCCCAGGGCACACGCAGTATTTT
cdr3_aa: CASSRGPGHTQYF